Below are 14 T cell receptor beta chains sequenced from a single sample in a study of tumor-infiltrating lymphocytes in primary liver carcinoma. From around 500 ng total RNA, TCR beta cDNA was generated with a primer in the constant region. Generation of the TCR beta libraries relied on three nested multiplex PCR rounds using slightly modified ARM-PCR. Use of TRBV1-TRBV30 forward primers with a C-beta reverse primer characterized the first two PCR rounds, which lasted about 10 cycles each. From the multiplex PCR reads, TCRdb called clonotypes with MiXCR, one entry per CDR3 protein. Of roughly 120,000 distinct CDR3 sequences listed, 65% to 75% are singletons. RNA and DNA were co-extracted from approximately 20-30 mg of unsorted bulk tissue. The material sequenced was tumor-adjacent normal liver tissue. These receptors were taken from a woman in her sixties with primary liver carcinoma and hepatitis B virus infection.

V and J are TRBV10-2 and TRBJ2-1; no reliable D call. CDR1 is WSHSY, CDR2 SAAADI, per germline. The CDR3 is 14 amino acids. V was cut by 6 bases and J by 7 bases, with 16 bases left in between. Here the CDR3 reads CASRVLESMNEQFF. CDR3 nucleotide sequence: TGCGCCAGCAGGGTCCTCGAGTCCATGAATGAGCAGTTCTTC.

This clonotype came up a few times. A much larger clone lies one base from this, so it may be a read error. The chain joins TRBV5-1 to TRBJ2-7; no reliable D call. CDR1 SGHRS and CDR2 YFSETQ come from the germline V gene. The CDR3 totals 13 residues. The CDR3 bases are TGCGCCAACAGCTTGGGAACGGTATCCGAGCAGTACTTC. Residues: CANSLGTVSEQYF.

Concerning this clonotype itself: A much larger clone sits a single nucleotide away, making a read error possible. The genes are TRBV5-1 and TRBJ2-7; D possibly matches TRBD1 or TRBD2 (5 bases each). This CDR3 is 14 amino acids long. The V gene lost 2 bases and the J gene lost 3 bases, with 12 bases spanning the gap. Per the germline V gene, CDR1 is SGHRS and CDR2 is YFSETQ. As DNA, the CDR3 is TGCGCCAGCAGCTTCGGGGACGCGGGCTACGAGCAGTACTTC. This encodes CASSFGDAGYEQYF.

On this clonotype itself: Relative to the germline gene, one junction end is altered; a read error may explain this. The chain is built from TRBV28 and TRBJ2-7; D is perhaps TRBD2 (6 bases). The germline gives CDR1 MDHEN, CDR2 SYDVKM. The CDR3 is made up of 13 amino acids. CDR3 sequence reads: CASSLRGLYGQYF. DNA of the CDR3: TGTGCCAGCAGTTTACGGGGACTCTACGGGCAGTACTTT.

On this clonotype itself: Compared with germline, one end of the junction differs, possibly owing to a read error. The rearrangement uses TRBV6-2 or TRBV6-3 and TRBJ2-4; D may be TRBD2 (6 bases). The CDR3 has 19 residues. In germline, CDR1 is MNHEY, CDR2 SVGEGT. In DNA form, the CDR3 reads TGTACCAGCAGTTACGTACCTAGCGTGAGAATTATGGCCAAAAACATTCAGTACTTC. Its protein product is CTSSYVPSVRIMAKNIQYF.

With respect to this clonotype: The junction shows a germline mismatch at one end, possibly a read error. The chain's CDR3 is CASSPPTGSNIEAFF. DNA for the CDR3: TGTGCCAGCAGTCCCCCGACAGGCTCTAACATTGAAGCTTTCTTT. The gene calls are TRBV7-9 and TRBJ1-1; D is possibly TRBD1 (6 bases). Germline V gene data show CDR1 as SEHNR and CDR2 as FQNEAQ (reference sequence). This CDR3 is built from 15 residues.

J is TRBJ2-3 and V is TRBV5-1; 9 bases align to TRBD2. Germline trimming cut 7 bases from V and 0 bases from J; bases unmatched to any gene: 9. CDR3 length: 16 residues. Looked up from germline, CDR1 is SGHRS and CDR2 is YFSETQ. The DNA for the CDR3 is TGCGCCAGCGGCGGAACAACTAGCGGGAGCACAGATACGCAGTATTTT. Translating gives CASGGTTSGSTDTQYF.

This clonotype showed up many times. The chain is built from TRBV12-3 or TRBV12-4 and TRBJ2-2, with D uncertain. The germline V and J ends were trimmed by 5 bases and 1 base, with 8 bases remaining between them. The CDR3 totals 14 residues. In DNA, the CDR3 is TGTGCCAGCAGTGGGTGGAAGAACACCGGGGAGCTGTTTTTT. It yields the protein CASSGWKNTGELFF.

This clonotype is labeled medium-sized (0.01 to 0.1%). This chain joins TRBV11-2 and TRBJ2-2, with D possibly TRBD1 on 6 matching bases. Trimming removed 1 base at V and 3 bases at J, with 9 bases between. The CDR3 runs to 15 residues. Germline V lookup: CDR1 SGHAT, CDR2 FQNNGV. The CDR3 sequence: CASSLGGTHTGELFF. The CDR3 DNA follows: TGTGCCAGCAGCTTAGGAGGGACACACACCGGGGAGCTGTTTTTT.

In this sample, this clonotype turned up a few times. This sequence may be a read error, since a much larger clone differs from it by one base. V is TRBV6-6 and J is TRBJ2-3; TRBD1 is a possible D gene (5 bases). The closer fit of TRBJ1-5 to the DNA end suggests the J call may be wrong. Germline V gives CDR1 MNHNY, CDR2 SVGAGI (reference sequence). This CDR3 comprises 14 residues. CDR3 nucleotides: TGTGCCACCGGGGGGACTCCTAGCACAGATACGCAGCATTTT. It encodes CATGGTPSTDTQHF.

The V gene is TRBV14, the J gene TRBJ1-1, with D unclear. V was cut by 7 bases and J by 8 bases, with 17 bases left in between. The germline CDR1 and CDR2 sequences are SGHDN and FVKESK. This CDR3 region has 13 residues. CDR3: CASNPTVNIEAFF. The CDR3 nucleotides are TGTGCCAGCAACCCTACGGTGAACATCGAAGCTTTCTTT. Complete variable domain (other parts from reference TRBV14 and TRBJ1-1): EAGVTQFPSHSVIEKGQTVTLRCDPISGHDNLYWYRRVMGKEIKFLLHFVKESKQDESGMPNNRFLAERTGGTYSTLKVQPAELEDSGVYFCASNPTVNIEAFFGQGTRLTVV.

This clonotype was counted once. At one end the junction does not follow the germline gene, possibly because of a read error. The V and J genes are TRBV11-2 and TRBJ2-2, with TRBD2 matching 8 bases. Germline-derived CDR1 and CDR2 are SGHAT and FQNNGV. There are 16 residues in the CDR3. CDR3 in DNA: TGTGCAAGCCGCCTGGTGAGCGGGAGAGACACCGGGGAGCTGTATTTT. The encoded protein is CASRLVSGRDTGELYF.

A single count supports this clonotype. Just one base apart from a much larger clone, this may be a read error. The chain uses TRBV30 and TRBJ2-3, with 7 bases aligning to TRBD1. CDR3 length equals 13 residues. From germline, CDR1 is GTSNPN and CDR2 SVGIG (reference sequence). Here the CDR3 reads CDWRQGRTDTQYF. In DNA, the CDR3 is TGTGACTGGAGACAGGGTCGCACAGATACGCAGTATTTT.

About this clonotype: Germline is not matched at one junction end, which may reflect a read error. J is TRBJ1-1 and V is TRBV11-3, with D uncertain. The V gene's germline CDR1 is SGHNT and CDR2 YENEEA. CDR3 length: 15 residues. This CDR3 is CASILKDLSHTEAFF. The CDR3 DNA reads TGTGCCAGCATCTTAAAGGATTTATCCCACACTGAGGCTTTCTTT.